This paragraph covers one TCR beta chain sequence. No antigen is known for it. V lost 4 bases to trimming and J lost 7 bases, with 17 bases between them. Germline V gene sequence: CDR1 SEHNR, CDR2 FQNEAQ (reference sequence). This CDR3 has 15 amino acids. This sample stems from a study of CD8 T cells in Susac syndrome. Study-level findings and limits: That the number of individuals in its TCR sequencing and HLA analysis was relatively small was acknowledged by the study.

The individuals used as controls were healthy donors who had been matched for both age and sex. FACS was used to enrich TEMRA cells, whereas the CD8+ and CD4+ T cells were obtained by negative isolation. An amount of RNA that ranged from about 0.45 to 1 ug was reverse transcribed with random hexamers. Across 54 Vbeta and 13 Jbeta, immunoSEQ multiplex PCR amplified TCR beta CDR3. In TCRdb, the immunoSEQ multiplex PCR reads were re-called with MiXCR into one record per CDR3 protein. The sample lists roughly 150,000 distinct CDR3 sequences, about 90% occurring once. The sample was CD4+ T cells from PBMCs. The J gene is TRBJ2-4, the V gene TRBV7-9; D may match TRBD1 or TRBD2 (5 bases each). This clonotype was sampled from a human donor in good health. CDR3 residues: CASSYPGPMPNIQYF. CDR3 bases: TGTGCCAGCAGCTATCCGGGACCGATGCCCAACATTCAGTACTTC.